The T cell receptor (beta chain) under discussion was sequenced for a study of TIL therapy for anti-PD-1-resistant metastatic lung cancer. As to this clone: Its antigen is unknown.

Study-level results: This highly selected cohort may not generalize to typical lung cancer patients.

Documented time point: pre-treatment sample, taken before nivolumab and TIL therapy. Tumor tissue came from excised metastases, mostly pleural nodules or supraclavicular lymph nodes. Progressing patients received lymphodepletion, expanded TIL infusion and IL-2. Adults with stage 4 NSCLC were enrolled in a phase I trial. The libraries were made with immunoSEQ v3. TCRdb's copy holds only in-frame clones and misses some; the assay was immunoSEQ multiplex PCR. The table includes tens of thousands of clones, 72% detected once. The TCR sequence derives from a person between 30 and 80 years old with non-small cell lung cancer. Sequencing used tumor tissue, obtained at baseline.

The CDR3 DNA sequence: TGTGCCAGCAGCTTACGGGGTCTCCGGGCAGCTTTCTTT. It codes for CASSLRGLRAAFF. The rearrangement links TRBV7-4 to TRBJ1-1; D is uncertain. The CDR3 sequence is 13 residues long. The V and J ends lost 2 bases and 10 bases respectively, with 14 bases between them. CDR1 and CDR2 from the germline V gene are SGHVT and SQSDAQ. The variable domain in full, with the rest retrieved from reference TRBV7-4 and TRBJ1-1, is GAGVSQSPRYKVAKRGRDVALRCDSISGHVTLYWYRQTLGQGSEVLTYSQSDAQRDKSGRPSGRFSAERPERSVSTLKIQRTEQGDSAVYLCASSLRGLRAAFFGQGTRLTVV.